This TCR beta chain was captured by sequencing in a study of identifying expanded T cells in peripheral blood. TCRdb's table, derived via immunoSEQ multiplex PCR, lists solely in-frame clones and lacks some. The data contain around 94,000 clones, 88% of them singletons. About this clone: Its antigen remains unidentified.

Healthy donors had no documented immune events, such as infections, while sampled. Findings of the study overall: Over approximately two and four weeks, about 17 and 20 clones changed, versus approximately 1.1 between replicates. Across healthy donors, higher total template counts meant significantly greater approximately 2-week count variance.

Germline V gene lookup returns CDR1 MDHEN and CDR2 SYDVKM. The CDR3 length is 14 residues. V was clipped by 8 bases and J by 4 bases; unmatched bases: 9. This chain links TRBV28 with TRBJ2-7; 9 bases are a match to TRBD1. The sample taken for sequencing was blood. This TCR derives from a person aged 18 to 75 in good health. CDR3 region: CASLRDRAEYEQYF. CDR3 in DNA: TGTGCCAGCCTCCGGGACAGGGCTGAGTACGAGCAGTACTTC.